The 6 T cell receptor beta chains below all came from one sample that was sequenced in a study of neurological immune-mediated disorders. MiXCR, applied by TCRdb to the 5' RACE reads, yields one record per CDR3 protein. Of around 56,000 distinct CDR3 sequences listed, 24% are singletons. Time point noted: technical triplicate 2. Specimen: PBMCs. These receptors were collected from a man in his sixties with HTLV-1-associated myelopathy (HAM/TSP).

This clonotype came up many times. The chain recombines TRBV12-3 or TRBV12-4 with TRBJ2-7; the match to TRBD1 covers 7 bases. The J segment lost 3 bases and the V segment lost 6 bases, leaving 2 bases of the junction unmatched. The CDR3 length is 12 residues. CDR3 residues: CASSRDSYEQYF. The CDR3 region has the DNA TGTGCCAGCAGCCGGGACAGCTACGAGCAGTACTTC.

This clonotype was observed many times. The gene calls are TRBV20-1 and TRBJ2-3, with D unresolved. Germline CDR1 DFQATT, CDR2 SNEGSKA (reference sequence). The CDR3 is 13 residues long. The germline V and J ends were trimmed by 6 bases and 6 bases, with 16 bases remaining between them. The CDR3 loop reads CSATMPLSDTQYF. The CDR3, as DNA: TGCAGTGCCACGATGCCCCTCTCGGATACGCAGTATTTT.

The rearrangement links TRBV28 to TRBJ2-1, with 7 bases identical to TRBD2. The V and J ends lost 7 bases and 7 bases, in that order; junction bases with no gene match: 13. Germline CDR1 MDHEN, CDR2 SYDVKM. The CDR3 runs 15 residues. Here the CDR3 reads CASNRRGEGRNEQFF. DNA for the CDR3: TGTGCCAGCAACCGTCGGGGGGAGGGCCGGAATGAGCAGTTCTTC. The full variable domain, its missing parts supplied by reference TRBV28 and TRBJ2-1, is DVKVTQSSRYLVKRTGEKVFLECVQDMDHENMFWYRQDPGLGLRLIYFSYDVKMKEKGDIPEGYSVSREKKERFSLILESASTNQTSMYLCASNRRGEGRNEQFFGPGTRLTVL.

V is TRBV20-1 and J is TRBJ2-3; 7 bases agree with TRBD1. V lost 2 bases to trimming and J lost 5 bases; unmatched junction nucleotides: 4. The CDR3 runs to 13 residues. Germline-derived CDR1 and CDR2 are DFQATT and SNEGSKA (reference sequence). Written as DNA, the CDR3 is TGCAGTGCTAGACAGGGGGTTGGAGATACGCAGTATTTT. As protein: CSARQGVGDTQYF.

The chain is built from TRBV19 and TRBJ1-1; TRBD1 might be the D (6 bases). V gave up 5 bases and J gave up 3 bases, with 10 bases separating them. The CDR3 is 13 amino acids. Germline V gene sequence: CDR1 LNHDA, CDR2 SQIVND (reference sequence). The CDR3 sequence is CASSAPGDTEAFF. The CDR3 DNA reads TGTGCCAGTAGTGCCCCAGGGGACACTGAAGCTTTCTTT.

V and J are TRBV6-2 or TRBV6-3 and TRBJ1-1; D gene unclear. The CDR3 is 14 amino acids. Germline V gene data show CDR1 as MNHEY and CDR2 as SVGEGT. V gave up 2 bases and J gave up 1 base, with 8 bases separating them. This CDR3 is CASSYTRGNTEAFF. The CDR3 region has the DNA TGTGCCAGCAGTTACACCAGAGGGAACACTGAAGCTTTCTTT.